A single sample gave rise to the 29 T cell receptor beta chains below, sequenced in a study of blood T cell repertoires in COVID-19. Assay used: immunoSEQ multiplex PCR; TCRdb lists only in-frame clones, some missing. The table includes under 200,000 clones, around 80% detected once. Material for sequencing was peripheral blood. These receptors originate from a woman older than 75 with active or convalescent COVID-19.

The V and J genes are TRBV18 and TRBJ1-5; D perhaps matches TRBD1 (6 bases). Germline CDR1 reads KGHSH; CDR2 reads LQKENI. CDR3 length: 16 amino acids. Deletions cut 3 bases from V and 3 bases from J, with 15 bases between. This CDR3 reads CASSPRRTVTNQPQHF. The CDR3 DNA follows: TGTGCCAGCTCACCGCGAAGGACAGTGACCAATCAGCCCCAGCATTTT.

The chain has TRBV7-2 and TRBJ2-5; 7 nucleotides agree with TRBD1. Germline V gene sequence: CDR1 SGHTA, CDR2 FQGNSA. The CDR3 contains 15 residues. Trimming removed 3 bases from V and 5 bases from J; junction bases left unmatched: 9. CDR3 bases: TGTGCCAGCAGCTTCGCGACAGGGTGGGAGGAGACCCAGTACTTC. This codes for CASSFATGWEETQYF.

CDR3 sequence reads: CASSLRAGPSSYEQYF. The CDR3 region has the DNA TGCGCCAGCAGCTTGAGGGCGGGTCCTAGCTCCTACGAGCAGTACTTC. The genes are TRBV5-1 and TRBJ2-7; D is perhaps TRBD2 (5 bases). Germline CDR1 is SGHRS and CDR2 is YFSETQ. The V end lost 1 base, the J end lost 0 bases, and 14 bases lay between the germline ends. The CDR3 runs to 16 residues.

The CDR3 bases are TGTGCCAGCAGTGAAGGGGGAAGAGATGAAAAACTGTTTTTT. This encodes CASSEGGRDEKLFF. The rearrangement joins TRBV6-4 to TRBJ1-4, with D perhaps TRBD1 (6 bases). The CDR3 has 14 amino acids. Per germline, CDR1 MRHNA and CDR2 SNTAGT. V lost 3 bases, J lost 6 bases, and 11 bases lay in between.

This clone was observed once. The chain has TRBV9 and TRBJ2-5, with 9 bases that match TRBD2. The CDR3 is made up of 17 amino acids. The germline gives CDR1 SGDLS, CDR2 YYNGEE. The V segment lost 0 bases and the J segment 2 bases; nucleotides outside the gene matches: 8. The CDR3 here is CASSVGVSGGLQETQYF. Written as DNA, the CDR3 is TGTGCCAGCAGCGTAGGTGTTAGCGGGGGCTTACAAGAGACCCAGTACTTC.

The CDR3 loop is CASRRTGGRAGNTEAFF. Written as DNA, the CDR3 is TGTGCCAGTAGGAGGACAGGGGGCCGGGCTGGAAACACTGAAGCTTTCTTT. The chain couples TRBV19 to TRBJ1-1; 11 bases fit TRBD1. The J segment lost 2 bases and the V segment lost 6 bases, leaving 11 bases of the junction unmatched. This CDR3 spans 17 amino acids. Germline V gene sequence: CDR1 LNHDA, CDR2 SQIVND (reference sequence).

The chain carries TRBV28 and TRBJ1-3; 8 bases map to TRBD1. Germline V lookup: CDR1 MDHEN, CDR2 SYDVKM. CDR3 length: 17 residues. The junction had 16 bases not matched to a gene; V was cut back by 6 bases and J by 6 bases. CDR3 region: CASSPRTGNRFSNTIYF. The CDR3, as DNA: TGTGCCAGCAGCCCAAGGACAGGGAACAGGTTCTCAAACACCATATATTTT.

In DNA, the CDR3 is TGTGCCAGCAGCCCGCAGGGGATAGTTCACACAGATACGCAGTATTTT. Amino acid sequence: CASSPQGIVHTDTQYF. The V gene is TRBV7-2, the J gene TRBJ2-3; a possible D gene is TRBD1 (6 bases). The CDR3 has 16 residues. V shed 5 bases and J shed 2 bases, with 17 bases lying between them. Germline lookup yields CDR1 SGHTA and CDR2 FQGNSA.

This clone was recorded a few times. The chain combines TRBV14 with TRBJ1-2, with no clear D. The CDR3 is 14 residues long. V gave up 0 bases and J gave up 4 bases, with 9 bases separating them. The germline V gene encodes CDR1 SGHDN and CDR2 FVKESK. CDR3: CASSQDSTGYGYTF. In nucleotides, the CDR3 is TGTGCCAGCAGCCAAGATAGTACGGGCTATGGCTACACCTTC. Full variable domain (rest looked up from reference TRBV14 and TRBJ1-2): EAGVTQFPSHSVIEKGQTVTLRCDPISGHDNLYWYRRVMGKEIKFLLHFVKESKQDESGMPNNRFLAERTGGTYSTLKVQPAELEDSGVYFCASSQDSTGYGYTFGSGTRLTVV.

The chain combines TRBV5-1 with TRBJ2-3; 12 bases fit TRBD2. The CDR3 runs 16 residues. The V and J ends lost 1 base and 5 bases, in that order; junction bases with no gene match: 5. The germline CDR1 and CDR2 sequences are SGHRS and YFSETQ. DNA of the CDR3: TGCGCCAGCAGCTTGAACCCTAGCGGGGGGGAAGATACGCAGTATTTT. Amino acids: CASSLNPSGGEDTQYF.

The chain carries TRBV6-5 and TRBJ2-3; D ambiguous. Trimming pared 7 bases from V and 4 bases from J, leaving 18 bases between. This CDR3 has 15 amino acids. The V gene's germline CDR1 is MNHEY and CDR2 SVGAGI. In DNA form, the CDR3 reads TGTGCCAGCACCTCAGCCCCATCTAGAGCAGATACGCAGTATTTT. Its protein product is CASTSAPSRADTQYF.

The chain couples TRBV7-9 to TRBJ2-3, with D perhaps TRBD1 (7 bases). The V gene lost 5 bases and the J gene lost 2 bases, with 17 bases spanning the gap. CDR3 length: 16 amino acids. Germline loops: CDR1 SEHNR, CDR2 FQNEAQ (reference sequence). The CDR3 nucleotides read TGTGCCAGCAGCCCACACTACAGGGGACTCACAGATACGCAGTATTTT. This sequence encodes CASSPHYRGLTDTQYF. Complete variable domain (other parts from reference TRBV7-9 and TRBJ2-3): DTGVSQNPRHKITKRGQNVTFRCDPISEHNRLYWYRQTLGQGPEFLTYFQNEAQLEKSRLLSDRFSAERPKGSFSTLEIQRTEQGDSAMYLCASSPHYRGLTDTQYFGPGTRLTVL.

V is TRBV4-3 and J is TRBJ2-3; 7 positions match TRBD1. Germline V gene sequence: CDR1 LGHNA, CDR2 YSLEER. The trim removed 4 bases at V and 0 bases at J, leaving 7 bases unmatched. The CDR3 runs to 16 residues. The CDR3 region is CASSRGTELSTDTQYF. DNA of the CDR3: TGCGCCAGCAGCCGTGGGACAGAACTAAGCACAGATACGCAGTATTTT.

The chain is built from TRBV11-2 and TRBJ2-2; the match to TRBD1 covers 8 bases. Germline loops: CDR1 SGHAT, CDR2 FQNNGV. The CDR3 loop spans 15 amino acids. V dropped 3 bases and J dropped 1; count of bases not matched to a gene: 1. The chain's CDR3 is CASSFGTGNTGELFF. The CDR3, as DNA: TGTGCCAGCAGCTTTGGGACAGGGAACACCGGGGAGCTGTTTTTT.

In its sample, this clone was seen once. The V gene is TRBV25-1, the J gene TRBJ1-3; 7 nucleotides match TRBD1. J gave up 8 bases and V 5 bases, and 12 bases lay outside the gene matches. Germline values: CDR1 MGHDK, CDR2 SYGVNS. This CDR3 region has 15 residues. The DNA for the CDR3 is TGTGCCAGCAGTAAGCCAACGACAGGGTCAGACACCATATATTTT. It encodes CASSKPTTGSDTIYF.

This clone occurred a few times. This sequence joins TRBV12-3 or TRBV12-4 and TRBJ1-5, with D possibly matching TRBD1 (5 bases). This CDR3 region has 13 residues. Trimming cost V 6 bases and J 5 bases, with 11 bases left between them. CDR3 in DNA: TGTGCCAGCAGAAGTCAGGGCGATCAGCCCCAGCATTTT. It specifies CASRSQGDQPQHF.

The chain has TRBV7-2 and TRBJ1-2, with 10 bases matching TRBD1. CDR1 is SGHTA and CDR2 is FQGNSA in the germline V gene. J lost 4 bases, V lost 1 base, and 6 bases had no gene match. This CDR3 has 16 residues. The CDR3 reads CASSLEGTGVGYGYTF. The CDR3 DNA reads TGTGCCAGCAGCTTAGAAGGGACAGGGGTGGGCTATGGCTACACCTTC.

The chain recombines TRBV15 with TRBJ1-5; tentatively, D is TRBD1 (6 bases). The V end lost 0 bases, the J end lost 6 bases, and 6 bases lay between the germline ends. Germline V gives CDR1 LNHNV, CDR2 YYDKDF (reference sequence). This CDR3 contains 13 residues. CDR3 loop: CATSREGAQPQHF. In DNA, the CDR3 is TGTGCCACCAGCAGAGAGGGGGCTCAGCCCCAGCATTTT.

This rearrangement joins TRBV5-4 to TRBJ2-1; D gene uncertain. The V gene's germline CDR1 is SGHNT and CDR2 YYREEE (reference sequence). The CDR3 spans 16 residues. Trimming took off 5 bases at V and 3 bases at J, with 18 bases between the two ends. CDR3 loop: CASSFNGGSNYNEQFF. The DNA for the CDR3 is TGTGCCAGCAGTTTTAACGGCGGATCGAACTACAATGAGCAGTTCTTC. Looking up the rest from reference TRBV5-4 and TRBJ2-1 gives the full variable domain: ETGVTQSPTHLIKTRGQQVTLRCSSQSGHNTVSWYQQALGQGPQFIFQYYREEENGRGNFPPRFSGLQFPNYSSELNVNALELDDSALYLCASSFNGGSNYNEQFFGPGTRLTVL.

The chain carries TRBV19 and TRBJ1-2, with D unclear. Trimming took off 3 bases at V and 8 bases at J, with 16 bases between the two ends. Germline-derived CDR1 and CDR2 are LNHDA and SQIVND (reference sequence). This CDR3 is built from 14 residues. Here the CDR3 reads CASSIGSTKRGYTF. CDR3 nucleotides: TGTGCCAGTAGTATTGGCTCAACGAAGCGAGGCTACACCTTC.

The J gene is TRBJ1-2, the V gene TRBV28, with D perhaps TRBD1 (5 bases). CDR3 length equals 13 residues. Trimming shortened V by 6 bases and J by 0 bases, and 8 bases separated the two germline ends. CDR1 and CDR2 from the germline V gene are MDHEN and SYDVKM. CDR3 protein: CASRGPPNYGYTF. CDR3 bases: TGTGCCAGCAGGGGGCCCCCTAACTATGGCTACACCTTC.

The genes are TRBV5-4 and TRBJ1-2; tentative D call: TRBD1 (5 bases). Germline values: CDR1 SGHNT, CDR2 YYREEE (reference sequence). The CDR3 consists of 15 residues. Trimming took off 2 bases at V and 1 base at J, with 12 bases between the two ends. The CDR3 loop is CASSFRDRSNYGYTF. The CDR3 DNA is TGTGCCAGCAGCTTCAGGGATAGAAGTAACTATGGCTACACCTTC.

This clone was seen a few times. The chain employs TRBV27 and TRBJ2-7, with unresolved D. The CDR3 extends over 11 amino acids. V lost 8 bases to trimming and J lost 1 base, with 6 bases between them. Germline V gene sequence: CDR1 MNHEY, CDR2 SMNVEV (reference sequence). The CDR3 bases are TGTGCCAGCGGCGGTTCCTACGAGCAGTACTTC. Protein: CASGGSYEQYF.

The genes are TRBV4-3 and TRBJ1-2; perhaps TRBD1 as D (5 bases). This CDR3 has 14 residues. In germline, CDR1 is LGHNA, CDR2 YSLEER. The V end lost 0 bases, the J end lost 7 bases, and 12 bases lay between the germline ends. In nucleotides, the CDR3 is TGCGCCAGCAGCCAAGACAGGGAGGTGGGTGGCTACACCTTC. Translated: CASSQDREVGGYTF.

The chain is built from TRBV7-8 and TRBJ2-7, with a tentative D call TRBD1 (5 bases). CDR1 and CDR2 (germline): SGHVS, FQNEAQ. Trimming removed 5 bases from V and 1 base from J, with 9 bases in between. The CDR3 has 13 residues. The CDR3 here is CASSRWTSYEQYF. CDR3 bases: TGTGCCAGCAGCCGATGGACATCCTACGAGCAGTACTTC. The whole variable domain, remainder taken from reference TRBV7-8 and TRBJ2-7, is GAGVSQSPRYKVAKRGQDVALRCDPISGHVSLFWYQQALGQGPEFLTYFQNEAQLDKSGLPSDRFFAERPEGSVSTLKIQRTQQEDSAVYLCASSRWTSYEQYFGPGTRLTVT.

The chain carries TRBV4-3 and TRBJ1-2; no clear D. The V gene lost 1 base and the J gene lost 4 bases, with 7 bases spanning the gap. The V gene's germline CDR1 is LGHNA and CDR2 YSLEER. The CDR3 contains 13 residues. The DNA of the CDR3 is TGCGCCAGCAGCCAAGCAGGCATCTATGGCTACACCTTC. Its protein is CASSQAGIYGYTF.

V is TRBV6-1 and J is TRBJ2-1, with TRBD2 matching over 12 bases. V was clipped by 3 bases and J by 4 bases; unmatched bases: 4. In germline, CDR1 is MNHNS, CDR2 SASEGT. The CDR3 sequence is 16 residues long. CDR3 nucleotide sequence: TGTGCCAGCAGTGAGAACACTAGCGGGGGGTACAATGAGCAGTTCTTC. Its translation: CASSENTSGGYNEQFF.

The rearrangement joins TRBV7-2 to TRBJ2-7, with D possibly TRBD1 on 6 matching bases. The germline V gene has CDR1 SGHTA and CDR2 FQGNSA. The V end lost 2 bases, the J end lost 3 bases, and 14 bases lay between the germline ends. This CDR3 has 15 residues. The CDR3 sequence: CASSLTGTLDYEQYF. CDR3 DNA: TGTGCCAGCAGCTTAACCGGGACATTAGACTACGAGCAGTACTTC.

The chain has TRBV5-4 and TRBJ2-1; the match to TRBD2 covers 7 bases. Germline CDR1 is SGHNT and CDR2 is YYREEE (reference sequence). This CDR3 region has 15 residues. Trimming took 8 bases from V and 2 from J; bases not matched to a gene: 10. CDR3 region: CASNSLAETYNEQFF. In DNA, the CDR3 is TGTGCCAGTAACAGTCTAGCGGAGACCTACAATGAGCAGTTCTTC. The complete variable domain, with remaining parts taken from reference TRBV5-4 and TRBJ2-1, reads ETGVTQSPTHLIKTRGQQVTLRCSSQSGHNTVSWYQQALGQGPQFIFQYYREEENGRGNFPPRFSGLQFPNYSSELNVNALELDDSALYLCASNSLAETYNEQFFGPGTRLTVL.